One sample yielded the 9 T cell receptor beta chains listed below, sequenced in a study of regulatory T cells in long-lasting Graves disease. Time point given: newly diagnosed GD, antithyroid drugs for less than 3 months. The TCR library was made from RNA that had been extracted from PBMCs in TRIzol. The TCR beta library used iRepertoire HTBI primers with Arm-PCR amplification of CDR3. From the multiplex PCR reads, TCRdb called clonotypes with MiXCR, one entry per CDR3 protein. The sample records 620,000 or so distinct CDR3 sequences, about 15% being singletons. The same sample was also used in a study of T cells in Graves' hyperthyroidism and ophthalmopathy.

The starting material was peripheral blood mononuclear cells (PBMCs), obtained at new diagnosis, from a patient treated with antithyroid drugs. Receptor source: a woman aged 25 to 45 with Graves disease.

The J gene is TRBJ2-5, the V gene TRBV20-1, with 12 nucleotides matching TRBD2. Per germline, CDR1 DFQATT and CDR2 SNEGSKA (reference sequence). The CDR3 runs to 15 residues. V dropped 6 bases and J dropped 5; count of bases not matched to a gene: 10. The CDR3 is CSARIPSGRAETQYF. The CDR3 DNA follows: TGCAGTGCACGCATTCCTAGCGGGAGGGCGGAGACCCAGTACTTC.

The sample holds a few counts of this clonotype. V usage is TRBV28 and J usage is TRBJ1-5; D is possibly TRBD1 (5 bases). The V gene lost 6 bases and the J gene lost 6 bases, with 15 bases spanning the gap. The CDR3 covers 14 residues. The germline V gene encodes CDR1 MDHEN and CDR2 SYDVKM. The chain's CDR3 is CASSRNQGSQPQHF. In DNA form, the CDR3 reads TGTGCCAGCAGCCGAAATCAGGGATCTCAGCCCCAGCATTTT.

The chain carries TRBV18 and TRBJ2-3; D may be TRBD1 (6 bases). V lost 2 bases and J 2 bases, leaving 14 bases between the germline ends. From germline, CDR1 is KGHSH and CDR2 LQKENI. The CDR3 contains 16 residues. The chain's CDR3 is CASSPMGALITDTQYF. The CDR3 region has the DNA TGTGCCAGCTCACCAATGGGGGCGCTTATCACAGATACGCAGTATTTT.

This clonotype was seen many times. The chain is built from TRBV2 and TRBJ2-1; D is possibly TRBD2 (7 bases). V was shortened by 6 bases and J by 13 bases, with 13 bases between the two germline ends. Germline V lookup: CDR1 SNHLY, CDR2 FYNNEI. The CDR3 runs to 11 residues. Written as DNA, the CDR3 is TGTGCCAGCAGGGGGGGGGCGGAACAGTTCTTC. Protein sequence: CASRGGAEQFF.

At least ten counts were recorded for this clonotype. J is TRBJ1-5 and V is TRBV28, with 10 bases lining up with TRBD1. CDR1 and CDR2 (germline): MDHEN, SYDVKM. The CDR3 contains 14 residues. V trimming: 5 bases; J trimming: 7 bases; junction bases outside the gene matches: 5. The CDR3, as DNA: TGTGCCAGCAGTCCTCGACAGGGGGCACAGCCCCAGCATTTT. Translating it yields CASSPRQGAQPQHF.

This clonotype was recorded many times. This chain joins TRBV12-3 or TRBV12-4 and TRBJ2-7; 8 bases map to TRBD1. The V gene end was trimmed by 3 bases and the J gene end by 2 bases; junction bases not matched to a gene: 3. This CDR3 is built from 14 residues. CDR3 in amino acids: CASSFTTGAYEQYF. CDR3 sequence (DNA): TGTGCCAGCAGTTTCACGACAGGGGCCTACGAGCAGTACTTC.

This clonotype was counted only a few times. This chain connects TRBV7-9 to TRBJ1-4; 8 nucleotides match TRBD1. The V gene end was trimmed by 8 bases and the J gene end by 2 bases; junction bases not matched to a gene: 13. The CDR3 is 17 residues long. Germline assignment: CDR1 SEHNR and CDR2 FQNEAQ (reference sequence). The CDR3 protein is CASGTWTGMYTNEKLFF. CDR3 nucleotides: TGTGCCAGCGGGACCTGGACAGGGATGTATACTAATGAAAAACTGTTTTTT. The complete variable domain, with remaining parts taken from reference TRBV7-9 and TRBJ1-4, reads DTGVSQNPRHKITKRGQNVTFRCDPISEHNRLYWYRQTLGQGPEFLTYFQNEAQLEKSRLLSDRFSAERPKGSFSTLEIQRTEQGDSAMYLCASGTWTGMYTNEKLFFGSGTQLSVL.

This clonotype was seen repeatedly, ten times or more. J is TRBJ1-1 and V is TRBV19; D unclear. The V gene's germline CDR1 is LNHDA and CDR2 SQIVND (reference sequence). Trimming stripped 5 bases from V and 0 bases from J, with 10 bases between. The CDR3 is made up of 14 amino acids. The CDR3 region is CASSPTWMNTEAFF. CDR3 in DNA: TGTGCCAGTAGTCCTACATGGATGAACACTGAAGCTTTCTTT.

The gene calls are TRBV20-1 and TRBJ2-5; tentative D call: TRBD1 (5 bases). This CDR3 comprises 15 residues. The ends were cut back, 2 bases at V and 3 bases at J, with 16 bases in the middle. The V gene's germline CDR1 is DFQATT and CDR2 SNEGSKA (reference sequence). The CDR3 reads CSARRVTGVKETQYF. CDR3 nucleotide sequence: TGCAGTGCTAGAAGGGTTACAGGTGTAAAAGAGACCCAGTACTTC.